The clone carrying this T cell receptor (beta chain) was seen repeatedly, ten times or more. Its specificity is unknown. Germline is not matched at one junction end, which may reflect a read error. The sample belongs to a study of identical twins. Germline assignment: CDR1 SGHTA and CDR2 FQGNSA. The CDR3 contains 14 residues. General study findings and limits: Low generation probability was overrepresented in out-of-frame alpha sequences shared by twins.

Template switching added a universal primer site, and cDNA bore unique molecular identifiers. TCRdb recomputed calls from the 5' RACE reads with MiXCR, one row per CDR3 protein. Counted here are fewer than 550,000 distinct CDR3 sequences, roughly 13% occurring once; the ten biggest clones make up 0.8% to 1%. These data also featured in a second study, about yellow fever vaccine responses in identical twins. From that second work: Twins reportedly appeared to share part of their vaccine T cell response while keeping part individual.

The sequence was obtained from a woman between 18 and 29 years old in good health. The sequenced material came from CD4+ T cells sorted from blood. This chain uses TRBV7-2 with TRBJ1-1; 7 bases align to TRBD1. CDR3 nucleotides: TGCGCCAGCAGCCCCGGGACAGCGAACACTGAAGCTTTCTTT. This codes for CASSPGTANTEAFF.